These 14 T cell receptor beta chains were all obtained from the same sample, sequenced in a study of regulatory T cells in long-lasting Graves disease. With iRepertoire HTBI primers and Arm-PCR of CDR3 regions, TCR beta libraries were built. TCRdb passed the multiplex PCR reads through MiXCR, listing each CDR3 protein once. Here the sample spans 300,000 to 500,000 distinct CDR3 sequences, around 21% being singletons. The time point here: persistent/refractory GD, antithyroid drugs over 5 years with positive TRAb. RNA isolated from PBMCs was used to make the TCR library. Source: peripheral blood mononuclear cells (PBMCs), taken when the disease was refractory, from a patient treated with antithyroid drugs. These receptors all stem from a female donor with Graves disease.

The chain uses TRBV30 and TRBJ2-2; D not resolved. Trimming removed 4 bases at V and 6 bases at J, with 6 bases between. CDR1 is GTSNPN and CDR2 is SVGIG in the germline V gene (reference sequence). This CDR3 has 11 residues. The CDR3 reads CAWNLAGELFF. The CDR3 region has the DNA TGTGCCTGGAATCTGGCCGGGGAGCTGTTTTTT.

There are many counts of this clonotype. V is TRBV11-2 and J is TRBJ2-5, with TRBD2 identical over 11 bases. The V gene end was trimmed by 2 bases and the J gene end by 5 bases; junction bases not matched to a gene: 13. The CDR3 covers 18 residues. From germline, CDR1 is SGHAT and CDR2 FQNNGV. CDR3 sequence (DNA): TGTGCCAGCAGCTTAATACTTCCGGGACTAGCGGAGGGGGAGACCCAGTACTTC. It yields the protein CASSLILPGLAEGETQYF.

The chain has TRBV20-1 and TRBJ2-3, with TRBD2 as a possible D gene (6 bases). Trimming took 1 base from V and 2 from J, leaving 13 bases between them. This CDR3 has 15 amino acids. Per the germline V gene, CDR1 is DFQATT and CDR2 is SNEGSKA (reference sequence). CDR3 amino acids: CSARAGTGYTDTQYF. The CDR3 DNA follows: TGCAGTGCTAGAGCCGGGACTGGTTACACAGATACGCAGTATTTT.

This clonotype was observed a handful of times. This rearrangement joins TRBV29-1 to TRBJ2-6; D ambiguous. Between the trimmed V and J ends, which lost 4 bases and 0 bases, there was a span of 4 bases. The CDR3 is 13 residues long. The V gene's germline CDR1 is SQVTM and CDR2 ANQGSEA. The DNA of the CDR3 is TGCAGCGTTGCAGACTCTGGGGCCAACGTCCTGACTTTC. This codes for CSVADSGANVLTF.

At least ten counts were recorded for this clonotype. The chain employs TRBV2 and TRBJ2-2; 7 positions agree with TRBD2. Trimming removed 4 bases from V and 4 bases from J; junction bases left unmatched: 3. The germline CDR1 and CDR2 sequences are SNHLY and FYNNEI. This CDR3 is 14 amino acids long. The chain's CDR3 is CASSVIAGTGELFF. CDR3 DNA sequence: TGTGCCAGCAGTGTTATAGCGGGCACCGGGGAGCTGTTTTTT.

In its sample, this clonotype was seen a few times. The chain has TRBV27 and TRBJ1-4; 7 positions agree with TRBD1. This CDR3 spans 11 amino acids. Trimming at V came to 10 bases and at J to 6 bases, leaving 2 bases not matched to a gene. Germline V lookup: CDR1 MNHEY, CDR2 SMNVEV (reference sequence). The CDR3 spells CAKTGYEKLFF. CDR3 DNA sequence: TGTGCCAAGACAGGGTATGAAAAACTGTTTTTT.

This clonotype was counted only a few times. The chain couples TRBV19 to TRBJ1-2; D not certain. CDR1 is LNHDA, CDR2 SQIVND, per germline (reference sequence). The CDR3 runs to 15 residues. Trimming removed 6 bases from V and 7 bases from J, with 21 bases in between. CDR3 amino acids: CASRSRQSRRVGYTF. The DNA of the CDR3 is TGTGCCAGTAGATCGCGACAAAGTAGGCGGGTTGGCTACACCTTC.

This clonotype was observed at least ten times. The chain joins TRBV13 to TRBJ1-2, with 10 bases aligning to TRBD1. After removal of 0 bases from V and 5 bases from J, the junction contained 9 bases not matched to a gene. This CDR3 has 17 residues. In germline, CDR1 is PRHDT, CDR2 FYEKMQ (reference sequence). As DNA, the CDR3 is TGTGCCAGCAGCTTAGGTGGTCGTGACAGGGGGCCTTATGGCTACACCTTC. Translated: CASSLGGRDRGPYGYTF.

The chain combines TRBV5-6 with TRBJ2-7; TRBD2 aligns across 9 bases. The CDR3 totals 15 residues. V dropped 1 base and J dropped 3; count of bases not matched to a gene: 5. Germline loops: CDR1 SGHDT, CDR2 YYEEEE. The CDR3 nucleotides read TGTGCCAGCAGCTTGCTTAGCGGGAGTATCTACGAGCAGTACTTC. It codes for CASSLLSGSIYEQYF. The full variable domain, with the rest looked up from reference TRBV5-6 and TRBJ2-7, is DAGVTQSPTHLIKTRGQQVTLRCSPKSGHDTVSWYQQALGQGPQFIFQYYEEEERQRGNFPDRFSGHQFPNYSSELNVNALLLGDSALYLCASSLLSGSIYEQYFGPGTRLTVT.

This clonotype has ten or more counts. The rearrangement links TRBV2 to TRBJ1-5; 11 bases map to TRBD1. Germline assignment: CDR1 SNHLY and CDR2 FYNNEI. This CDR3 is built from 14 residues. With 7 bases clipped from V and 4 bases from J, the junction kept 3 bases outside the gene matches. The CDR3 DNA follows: TGTGCCAGCAAGGGACAGGGGGAAAATCAGCCCCAGCATTTT. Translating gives CASKGQGENQPQHF.

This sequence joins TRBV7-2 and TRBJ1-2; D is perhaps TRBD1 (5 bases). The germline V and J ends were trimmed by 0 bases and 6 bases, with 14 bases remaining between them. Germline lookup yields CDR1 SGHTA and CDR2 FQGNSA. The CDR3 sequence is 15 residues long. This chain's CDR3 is CASSLASPGQNGYTF. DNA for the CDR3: TGTGCCAGCAGCTTAGCCTCTCCGGGGCAAAATGGCTACACCTTC.

This chain's CDR3 is CASSLGRAGSGNTIYF. The CDR3 coding sequence is TGTGCCAGCAGTTTAGGCCGAGCAGGGTCTGGAAACACCATATATTTT. The genes are TRBV12-3 or TRBV12-4 and TRBJ1-3, with a tentative D call TRBD1 (5 bases). The CDR3 length is 16 residues. V gave up 1 base and J gave up 1 base, with 11 bases separating them.

DNA of the CDR3: TGTGCCTGGAGTCCCGGAAACACCATATATTTT. Translating gives CAWSPGNTIYF. The V gene is TRBV30, the J gene TRBJ1-3; D call uncertain. This CDR3 has 11 amino acids. With 2 bases removed from V and 4 bases from J, the gap between germline ends came to 3 bases. Germline assignment: CDR1 GTSNPN and CDR2 SVGIG (reference sequence).

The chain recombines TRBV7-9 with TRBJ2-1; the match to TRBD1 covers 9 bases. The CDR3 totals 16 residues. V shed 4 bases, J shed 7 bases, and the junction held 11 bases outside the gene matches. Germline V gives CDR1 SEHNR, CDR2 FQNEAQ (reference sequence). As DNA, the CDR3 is TGTGCCAGCAGCTCGCCTTCGGGACAGGGATCAAATGAGCAGTTCTTC. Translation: CASSSPSGQGSNEQFF.